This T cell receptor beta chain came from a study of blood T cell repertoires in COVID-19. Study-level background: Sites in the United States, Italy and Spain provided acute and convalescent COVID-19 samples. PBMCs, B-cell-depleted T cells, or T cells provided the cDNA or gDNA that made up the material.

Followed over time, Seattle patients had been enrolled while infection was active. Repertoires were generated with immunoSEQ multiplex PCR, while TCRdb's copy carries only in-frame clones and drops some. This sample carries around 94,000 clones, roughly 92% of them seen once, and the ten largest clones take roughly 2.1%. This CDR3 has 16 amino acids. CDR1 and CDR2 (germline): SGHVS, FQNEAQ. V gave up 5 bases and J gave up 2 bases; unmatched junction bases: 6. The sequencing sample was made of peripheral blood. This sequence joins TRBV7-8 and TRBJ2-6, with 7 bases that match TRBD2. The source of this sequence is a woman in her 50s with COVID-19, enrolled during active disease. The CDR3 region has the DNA TGTGCCAGCAGCACCGTCCGGGGGGCTGGGGCCAACGTCCTGACTTTC. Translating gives CASSTVRGAGANVLTF.